This T cell receptor beta chain was profiled in a study of T cell repertoires in cytomegalovirus infection. Study at large: Signatures in public TCR beta sequences pointed to both CMV infection and matching HLA type. Study-wide results and caveats: The study found HLA-C-restricted CMV-specific TCR beta clonotypes dominating the ex vivo response.

About this clonotype itself: Its matching antigen is unknown.

Using its own MiXCR run on the reads, TCRdb lists one record per CDR3 protein. The table lists about 890,000 distinct CDR3 sequences, approximately 31% of them singletons, with under 15% in the top ten. The CDR3 has 15 residues. CDR1 MGHRA and CDR2 YSYEKL come from the germline V gene. Trimming pared 2 bases from V and 0 bases from J, leaving 11 bases between. The chain carries TRBV4-1 and TRBJ2-7; possible D gene TRBD2, 5 bases. The source material was cultured CD8+ T cells from PBMCs, sampled from culture after CMV antigen stimulation. This TCR was sampled from a human donor in good health (CMV status not recorded). Some clones in this sample may be carry-over from other donors' samples. The CDR3 coding sequence is TGCGCCAGCAGCCAACAGTTTGGAGGCTCCTACGAGCAGTACGTC. Translated, it gives CASSQQFGGSYEQYV.